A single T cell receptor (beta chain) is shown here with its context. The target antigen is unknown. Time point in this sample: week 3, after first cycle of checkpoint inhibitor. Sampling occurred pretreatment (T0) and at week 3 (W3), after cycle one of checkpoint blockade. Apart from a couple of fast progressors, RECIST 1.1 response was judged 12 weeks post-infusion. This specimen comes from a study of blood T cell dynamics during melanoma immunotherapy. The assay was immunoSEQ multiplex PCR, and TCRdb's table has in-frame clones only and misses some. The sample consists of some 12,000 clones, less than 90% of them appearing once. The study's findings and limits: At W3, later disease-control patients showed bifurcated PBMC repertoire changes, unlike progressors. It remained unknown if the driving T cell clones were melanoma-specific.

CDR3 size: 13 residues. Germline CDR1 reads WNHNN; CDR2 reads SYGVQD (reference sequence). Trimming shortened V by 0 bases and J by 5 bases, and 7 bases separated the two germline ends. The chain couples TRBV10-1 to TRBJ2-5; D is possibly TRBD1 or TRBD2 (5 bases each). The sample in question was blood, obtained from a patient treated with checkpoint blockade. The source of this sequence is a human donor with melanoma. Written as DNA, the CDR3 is TGCGCCAGCAGTGAGTCAGAGGGGGAGACCCAGTACTTC. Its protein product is CASSESEGETQYF.